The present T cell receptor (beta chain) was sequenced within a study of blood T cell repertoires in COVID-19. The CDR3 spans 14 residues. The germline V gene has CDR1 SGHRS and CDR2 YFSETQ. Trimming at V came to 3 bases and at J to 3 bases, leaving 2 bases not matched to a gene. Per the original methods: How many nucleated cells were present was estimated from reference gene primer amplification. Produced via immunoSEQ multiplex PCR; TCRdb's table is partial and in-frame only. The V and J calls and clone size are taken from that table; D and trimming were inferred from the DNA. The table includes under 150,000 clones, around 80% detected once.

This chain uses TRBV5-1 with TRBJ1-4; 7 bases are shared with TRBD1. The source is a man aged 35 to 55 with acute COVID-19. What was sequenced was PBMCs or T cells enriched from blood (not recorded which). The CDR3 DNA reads TGCGCCAGCAGCTGGGGACAGTCTAATGAAAAACTGTTTTTT. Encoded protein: CASSWGQSNEKLFF.